Following are 19 T cell receptor beta chains from one sample sequenced in a study of T cells expressing NK-cell markers. One entry per CDR3 protein, without DNA, is what TCRdb gives after re-calling the 5' RACE reads. The sample totals about 260,000 distinct CDR3 sequences; its top ten clones hold 0.39%. Sequences were obtained from blood T cells: a sorted CD56 or NKG2C T cell subset, CD4+ or CD8+ T cells, or bulk PBMC T cells (not recorded which). Receptors originate from a man between 18 and 29 years old in good health.

The chain couples TRBV10-3 to TRBJ2-7; TCRdb returns TRBD1, unconfirmable since there is no DNA. CDR1 is ENHRY, CDR2 SYGVKD, per germline. The CDR3 extends over 14 amino acids. CDR3 protein: CAISGRTGTGEQYF.

The J gene is TRBJ2-3, the V gene TRBV20-1; TCRdb's assignment of TRBD1 cannot be checked, as there is no DNA. CDR3 length: 13 amino acids. CDR1 is DFQATT and CDR2 is SNEGSKA in the germline V gene (reference sequence). The CDR3 loop reads CSAPTGITDTQYF.

The chain is built from TRBV4-2 and TRBJ2-2; checking the TCRdb D call of TRBD1 is not possible without DNA. Germline CDR1 LGHNA, CDR2 YNFKEQ. CDR3 length: 19 residues. The CDR3 sequence: CASSQDPPEIGSYTGELFF.

This chain's CDR3 is CAIRARTSGRSTDTQYF. This rearrangement joins TRBV10-3 to TRBJ2-3; the TRBD2 assignment by TCRdb is unverifiable without DNA. The CDR3 runs 17 residues. Germline V gene data show CDR1 as ENHRY and CDR2 as SYGVKD.

V is TRBV7-8 and J is TRBJ2-3; the D gene TCRdb calls, TRBD1, cannot be checked with no DNA. The CDR3 has 15 residues. Per germline, CDR1 SGHVS and CDR2 FQNEAQ. The CDR3 loop is CASSMGQGGTDTQYF.

The gene calls are TRBV30 and TRBJ2-5; checking the TCRdb D call of TRBD1 is not possible without DNA. The CDR3 is made up of 13 amino acids. CDR1 is GTSNPN, CDR2 SVGIG, per germline (reference sequence). This CDR3 reads CAWSAQGPETQYF.

The chain joins TRBV12-3 or TRBV12-4 to TRBJ2-7; the D call of TRBD1 rests on TCRdb alone, since no DNA is present to check it. The CDR3 loop spans 15 amino acids. The chain's CDR3 is CASSLNGGKNYEQYF.

The chain has TRBV6-5 and TRBJ2-5; without DNA, the TCRdb call of TRBD1 cannot be checked. The CDR3 runs to 15 residues. Germline V gives CDR1 MNHEY, CDR2 SVGAGI. The CDR3 loop is CASSSKTGVDETQYF.

The chain uses TRBV30 and TRBJ2-3; TCRdb reports TRBD2, a call that lacks DNA to check it against. The length of the CDR3 is 15 residues. Germline V lookup: CDR1 GTSNPN, CDR2 SVGIG (reference sequence). CDR3 sequence: CAWSVTSRVGDTQYF.

The chain employs TRBV7-6 and TRBJ2-7; lacking DNA, the TRBD2 call made by TCRdb goes unchecked. The CDR3 is 15 amino acids. Germline-derived CDR1 and CDR2 are SGHVS and FNYEAQ. The CDR3 loop reads CASSPGLASLYEQYF.

J is TRBJ2-1 and V is TRBV27; TCRdb selects TRBD2, and the lack of DNA leaves this call unchecked. This CDR3 has 13 amino acids. The germline V gene encodes CDR1 MNHEY and CDR2 SMNVEV (reference sequence). This CDR3 is CASSSLLDNEQFF.

The chain is built from TRBV15 and TRBJ1-2; without DNA, the TCRdb call of TRBD1 cannot be checked. Germline V lookup: CDR1 LNHNV, CDR2 YYDKDF (reference sequence). This CDR3 comprises 15 residues. The CDR3 region is CATRPLQGSKNGYTF.

This chain uses TRBV6-2 or TRBV6-3 with TRBJ2-7; no DNA is available, so the TRBD2 call from TCRdb remains unchecked. The germline V gene encodes CDR1 MNHEY and CDR2 SVGEGT. The CDR3 is 14 amino acids. CDR3 protein: CASSYRTLNYEQYF.

The chain couples TRBV20-1 to TRBJ2-7; the TRBD2 assignment by TCRdb is unverifiable without DNA. The CDR3 is made up of 14 amino acids. Germline values: CDR1 DFQATT, CDR2 SNEGSKA (reference sequence). The CDR3 here is CSAGPLALSYEQYF.

This rearrangement joins TRBV7-9 to TRBJ2-1; TCRdb gives TRBD2 as the D gene, but with no DNA this cannot be confirmed. The CDR3 is 16 amino acids. Germline V CDR1 and CDR2: SEHNR, FQNEAQ (reference sequence). CDR3: CASSLLGTSGNNEQFF.

V gene TRBV20-1 combines with J gene TRBJ2-5; the TRBD1 assignment by TCRdb is unverifiable without DNA. The V gene's germline CDR1 is DFQATT and CDR2 SNEGSKA (reference sequence). The CDR3 runs 14 residues. CDR3 amino acids: CSAHTRVREETQYF.

V and J are TRBV30 and TRBJ2-3. This CDR3 has 14 residues. Germline V gene data show CDR1 as GTSNPN and CDR2 as SVGIG (reference sequence). CDR3 region: CAWSVRRNTDTQYF.

V is TRBV6-5 and J is TRBJ2-2. The germline CDR1 and CDR2 sequences are MNHEY and SVGAGI. The CDR3 is 16 residues long. This CDR3 reads CASRLLGGRDTGELFF.

V is TRBV12-3 or TRBV12-4 and J is TRBJ1-3. The CDR3 is 12 residues long. CDR3 protein: CASRPLANTIYF.